This TCR beta chain was sequenced during a study of blood T cell repertoires in COVID-19. Overall study context: There were acute and convalescent COVID-19 samples, and they came from the United States, Italy and Spain.

Symptom resolution, clearance, or two negative PCRs marked the recovered donors of Cohort 3. The table came from immunoSEQ multiplex PCR; TCRdb's copy has only in-frame clones and leaves some out. The sample includes 150,000 or so clones, 87% of them seen just once. There are 15 residues in the CDR3. Germline values: CDR1 SEHNR, CDR2 FQNEAQ (reference sequence). J lost 1 base, V lost 5 bases, and 6 bases had no gene match. V and J are TRBV7-9 and TRBJ2-5; 8 bases match TRBD2. This TCR came from a woman between 45 and 65 years old who had recovered from COVID-19. The specimen sequenced was PBMCs or T cells enriched from blood (not recorded which). CDR3 sequence (DNA): TGTGCCAGCAGCCTCTGGACTAGCACCCAAGAGACCCAGTACTTC. Translated, it gives CASSLWTSTQETQYF.